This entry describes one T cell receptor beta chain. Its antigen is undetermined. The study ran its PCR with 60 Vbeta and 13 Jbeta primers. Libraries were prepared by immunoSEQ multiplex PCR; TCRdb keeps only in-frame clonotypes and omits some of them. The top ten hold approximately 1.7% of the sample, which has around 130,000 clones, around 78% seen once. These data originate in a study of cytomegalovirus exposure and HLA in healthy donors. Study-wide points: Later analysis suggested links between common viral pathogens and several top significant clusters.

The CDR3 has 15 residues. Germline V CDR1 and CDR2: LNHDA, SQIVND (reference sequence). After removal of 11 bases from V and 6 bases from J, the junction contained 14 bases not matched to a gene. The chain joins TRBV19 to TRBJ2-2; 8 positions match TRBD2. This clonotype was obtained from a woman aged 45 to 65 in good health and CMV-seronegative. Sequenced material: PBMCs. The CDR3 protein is CASRGGAPVPGELFF. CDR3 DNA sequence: TGTGCCTCCCGGGGGGGGGCGCCTGTGCCCGGGGAGCTGTTTTTT. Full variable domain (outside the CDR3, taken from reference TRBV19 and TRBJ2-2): DGGITQSPKYLFRKEGQNVTLSCEQNLNHDAMYWYRQDPGQGLRLIYYSQIVNDFQKGDIAEGYSVSREKKESFPLTVTSAQKNPTAFYLCASRGGAPVPGELFFGEGSRLTVL.